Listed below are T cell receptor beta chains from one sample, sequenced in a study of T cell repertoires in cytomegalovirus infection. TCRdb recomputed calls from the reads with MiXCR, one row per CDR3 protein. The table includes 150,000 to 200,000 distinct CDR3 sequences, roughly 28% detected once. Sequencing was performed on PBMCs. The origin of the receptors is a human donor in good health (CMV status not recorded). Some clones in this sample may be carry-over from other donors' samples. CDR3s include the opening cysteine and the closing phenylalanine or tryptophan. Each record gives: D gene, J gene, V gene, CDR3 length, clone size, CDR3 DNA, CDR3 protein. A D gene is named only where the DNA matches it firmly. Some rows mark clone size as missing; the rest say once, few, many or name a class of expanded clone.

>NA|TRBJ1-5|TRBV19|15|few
TGTGCCAGTAAGCGGACAGAAAATAGCAATCAGCCCCAGCATTTT
CASKRTENSNQPQHF
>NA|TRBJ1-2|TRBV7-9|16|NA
TGTGCCAGCACCCGACAGGCCGTGGGCCCTAACTATGGCTACACCTTC
CASTRQAVGPNYGYTF
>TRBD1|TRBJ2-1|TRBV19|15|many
TGTGCCAGTAGTTTCGACAGGGGGTCTTACAATGAGCAGTTCTTC
CASSFDRGSYNEQFF
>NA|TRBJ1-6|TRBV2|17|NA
TGTGCCAGCAGTCGTCGGGGGCAGGAGTCCTATAATTCACCCCTCCACTTT
CASSRRGQESYNSPLHF
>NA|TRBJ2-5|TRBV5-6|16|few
TGTGCCAGCAGCTTGTTCCCGGAAGGAGTTGGAGAGACCCAGTACTTC
CASSLFPEGVGETQYF
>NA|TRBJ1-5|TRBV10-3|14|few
TGTGCCATCAGTGAACAACAGGGAGATCAGCCCCAGCATTTT
CAISEQQGDQPQHF
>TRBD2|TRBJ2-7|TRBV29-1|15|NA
TGCAGCGTTGAAGATTTTAGCGGGGGGATATACGAGCAGTACTTC
CSVEDFSGGIYEQYF
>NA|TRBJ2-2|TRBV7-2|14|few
TGTGCCAGCAGCTTTCAAGCGAACACCGGGGAGCTGTTTTTT
CASSFQANTGELFF
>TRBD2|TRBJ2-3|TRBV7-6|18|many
TGTGCCAGCAGCCCGAAACGCGGGGGGTCTCCTAGCACAGATACGCAGTATTTT
CASSPKRGGSPSTDTQYF
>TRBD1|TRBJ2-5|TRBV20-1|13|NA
TGCAGTGCCCTGACAGGGACCCAAGAGACCCAGTACTTC
CSALTGTQETQYF